The 13 T cell receptor beta chains presented below share a single source sample, sequenced in a study of CD8+ T cells in alopecia areata. Sequencing templates came from extracted RNA that was reverse transcribed into cDNA. Generated by immunoSEQ multiplex PCR, the TCRdb table keeps only in-frame clones and is missing some. The sample lists about 250,000 clones; roughly two thirds were seen once. This specimen was CD4+ T cells sorted from blood, taken at week 0. The receptors were gathered from a human donor with alopecia areata.

The chain uses TRBV6-5 and TRBJ2-7; tentatively, D is TRBD2 (5 bases). The CDR3 length is 14 residues. Germline V gene data show CDR1 as MNHEY and CDR2 as SVGAGI. Trimming cost V 2 bases and J 2 bases, with 10 bases left between them. CDR3 sequence (DNA): TGTGCCAGCAGTTACGGGTTGACTACCTACGAGCAGTACTTC. It encodes CASSYGLTTYEQYF.

The chain couples TRBV7-8 to TRBJ1-6; D is uncertain. CDR3 length: 15 residues. The V gene lost 1 base and the J gene lost 6 bases, with 10 bases spanning the gap. Germline CDR1 and CDR2: SGHVS and FQNEAQ. CDR3 nucleotides: TGTGCCAGCAGCTTAGAGGCGGAATTTAATTCACCCCTCCACTTT. This codes for CASSLEAEFNSPLHF.

The chain is built from TRBV5-1 and TRBJ2-5; D remains unclear. Trimming shortened V by 5 bases and J by 5 bases, and 13 bases separated the two germline ends. Per germline, CDR1 SGHRS and CDR2 YFSETQ. This CDR3 is built from 13 residues. This CDR3 reads CASRLAGPETQYF. As DNA, the CDR3 is TGCGCCAGCAGGCTCGCCGGCCCGGAGACCCAGTACTTC.

The chain recombines TRBV7-9 with TRBJ1-5; no clear D gene. Trimming removed 2 bases from V and 5 bases from J, with 7 bases in between. Germline loops: CDR1 SEHNR, CDR2 FQNEAQ (reference sequence). CDR3 length: 13 residues. CDR3 protein: CASSLNADQPQHF. In DNA, the CDR3 is TGTGCCAGCAGCTTAAATGCGGATCAGCCCCAGCATTTT.

The chain uses TRBV9 and TRBJ2-2; 8 bases agree with TRBD2. The V gene's germline CDR1 is SGDLS and CDR2 YYNGEE. The CDR3 runs 12 residues. V shed 10 bases and J 7 bases; nucleotides not matched to a gene: 6. Written as DNA, the CDR3 is TGTGCCGCCGGGAGGGCGGACGGGGAGCTGTTTTTT. Protein sequence: CAAGRADGELFF.

This sequence joins TRBV6-5 and TRBJ1-2; D may be TRBD1 (5 bases). The CDR3 is 14 amino acids. CDR1 is MNHEY and CDR2 is SVGAGI in the germline V gene. Trimming cost V 0 bases and J 2 bases, with 7 bases left between them. The CDR3 bases are TGTGCCAGCAGTTACTCCAAGGGGAACTATGGCTACACCTTC. It yields the protein CASSYSKGNYGYTF.

Remarks on this clone: One end of the junction does not line up with germline, which may come from a read error. The chain couples TRBV7-7 to TRBJ2-5; D gene ambiguous. Germline CDR1 reads SSHAT; CDR2 reads FNYEAQ (reference sequence). This CDR3 region has 13 residues. CDR3 sequence: CASSLAPPGTQYF. The CDR3, as DNA: TGTGCTAGCAGCTTGGCCCCTCCAGGGACCCAGTACTTC. The variable domain in full, completed from reference TRBV7-7 and TRBJ2-5, reads GAGVSQSPRYKVTKRGQDVTLRCDPISSHATLYWYQQALGQGPEFLTYFNYEAQPDKSGLPSDRFSAERPEGSISTLTIQRTEQRDSAMYRCASSLAPPGTQYFGPGTRLLVL.

The V and J genes are TRBV30 and TRBJ2-6, with 7 bases that match TRBD1. CDR1 is GTSNPN, CDR2 SVGIG, per germline (reference sequence). The CDR3 extends over 15 amino acids. Losses at the gene ends were 3 bases for V and 0 bases for J; bases not matched to a gene: 2. DNA of the CDR3: TGTGCCTGGAGCGGGACAGCCTCTGGGGCCAACGTCCTGACTTTC. Its translation: CAWSGTASGANVLTF.

The genes are TRBV10-3 and TRBJ2-5; D gene unclear. With 6 bases removed from V and 4 bases from J, the gap between germline ends came to 12 bases. The CDR3 length is 13 residues. In germline, CDR1 is ENHRY, CDR2 SYGVKD. The DNA for the CDR3 is TGTGCCATCAGCCTTTATGAGCGAGAGACCCAGTACTTC. Translation gives CAISLYERETQYF.

The chain is built from TRBV9 and TRBJ1-1, with D perhaps matching TRBD1 (5 bases). This CDR3 region has 16 residues. The V gene's germline CDR1 is SGDLS and CDR2 YYNGEE. The V end lost 2 bases, the J end lost 1 base, and 15 bases lay between the germline ends. CDR3 in amino acids: CASSVGLRGTNTEAFF. The CDR3 DNA reads TGTGCCAGCAGCGTCGGTCTCCGGGGGACGAACACTGAAGCTTTCTTT.

The chain recombines TRBV29-1 with TRBJ1-4; 8 bases map to TRBD1. The CDR3 extends over 12 amino acids. The germline gives CDR1 SQVTM, CDR2 ANQGSEA. The V segment lost 7 bases and the J segment 8 bases; nucleotides outside the gene matches: 6. The CDR3 region is CSAQQGGEKLFF. CDR3 nucleotides: TGCAGCGCCCAACAGGGGGGCGAAAAACTGTTTTTT.

V is TRBV29-1 and J is TRBJ1-3; D is unclear. CDR1 and CDR2 from the germline V gene are SQVTM and ANQGSEA. CDR3 length: 14 amino acids. V lost 7 bases and J 0 bases, leaving 13 bases between the germline ends. The CDR3 sequence: CSAKGSSSGNTIYF. The CDR3 nucleotides read TGCAGCGCCAAGGGCTCCAGCTCTGGAAACACCATATATTTT.

The chain links TRBV10-3 to TRBJ2-5; D is ambiguous. The CDR3 is 13 amino acids. CDR1 and CDR2 (germline): ENHRY, SYGVKD. Trimming removed 6 bases at V and 5 bases at J, with 13 bases between. The chain's CDR3 is CAIRLSAGETQYF. The CDR3 nucleotides are TGTGCCATCAGACTATCAGCCGGGGAGACCCAGTACTTC.